This T cell receptor (beta chain) is drawn from a study of graft-versus-host responses after intestinal transplantation. Overall study: Isolated intestinal, liver-intestinal, or multivisceral transplants were what recipients had. For two to three years after anti-thymocyte globulin induction, all recipients took tacrolimus and steroids.

Responders (about 200,000, CFSE-labeled) were co-plated with about 200,000 irradiated, violet-dye-labeled stimulators. This clone is medium-sized within its sample. Using immunoSEQ multiplex PCR, the repertoire was profiled, and TCRdb retains in-frame clones only, with some absent. The profile covers 9,000 to 10,000 clones, with 25% to 35% appearing a single time and 5% to 8% taken by the ten largest. General study results and limits: With peak circulating GvH clone levels came an association with early post-transplant HvG declines.

Deletions cut 8 bases from V and 4 bases from J, with 15 bases between. CDR3 length equals 13 residues. Germline CDR1 and CDR2: MGHRA and YSYEKL. This sequence joins TRBV4-1 and TRBJ2-7; D might be TRBD2 (6 bases). The source material was alloreactive CD8+ T cells from a mixed lymphocyte reaction culture, sampled before intestinal transplant. Noted subset: CFSE-low proliferating T cells sorted from roughly six-day pre-transplant mixed lymphocyte reaction (GvH or HvG direction). This clonotype originated in a human patient who received an intestinal transplant. As DNA, the CDR3 is TGCGCCAGCGGGGGGACGGAACAATACGAGCAGTACTTC. This gives the protein CASGGTEQYEQYF.